This T cell receptor (beta chain) was profiled in a study of cytomegalovirus exposure and HLA in healthy donors. Overall study findings and caveats: A previous analysis found most TCR beta V segments productive roughly 90% or roughly 30% of the time. It was reportedly the case that the classifier diagnosed cytomegalovirus status with high specificity and sensitivity.

This clone was picked up a small number of times. The antigen is unknown. The CDR3 spans 15 residues. J lost 0 bases, V lost 4 bases, and 6 bases had no gene match. Germline loops: CDR1 SGHRS, CDR2 YFSETQ. The PCR contained 60 Vbeta and 13 Jbeta primers. Method: immunoSEQ multiplex PCR; TCRdb's copy keeps in-frame clones and lacks some. The sample lists around 85,000 clones, approximately 80% occurring once. Sequencing input: PBMCs. This sequence was found in a woman in her fifties or sixties in good health and CMV-seropositive. V gene TRBV5-1 combines with J gene TRBJ1-1; 7 positions match TRBD1. The CDR3 reads CASSLRDRVNTEAFF. DNA of the CDR3: TGCGCCAGCAGCCTTCGCGACAGGGTGAACACTGAAGCTTTCTTT.